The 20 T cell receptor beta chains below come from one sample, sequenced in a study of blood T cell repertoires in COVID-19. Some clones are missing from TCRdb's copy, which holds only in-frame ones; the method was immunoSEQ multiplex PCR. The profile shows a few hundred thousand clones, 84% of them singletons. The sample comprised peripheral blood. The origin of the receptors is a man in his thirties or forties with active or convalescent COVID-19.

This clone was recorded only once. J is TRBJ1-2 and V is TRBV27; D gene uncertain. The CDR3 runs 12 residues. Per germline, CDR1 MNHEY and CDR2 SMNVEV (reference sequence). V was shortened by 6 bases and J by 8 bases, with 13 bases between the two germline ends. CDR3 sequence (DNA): TGTGCCAGCAGCGACCGGAGCACGGGCTACACCTTC. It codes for CASSDRSTGYTF.

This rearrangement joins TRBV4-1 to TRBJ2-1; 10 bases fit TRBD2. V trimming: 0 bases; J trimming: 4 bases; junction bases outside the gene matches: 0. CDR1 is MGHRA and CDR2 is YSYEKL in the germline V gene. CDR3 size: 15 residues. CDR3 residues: CASSQELAGYNEQFF. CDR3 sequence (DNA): TGCGCCAGCAGCCAAGAACTAGCGGGATACAATGAGCAGTTCTTC.

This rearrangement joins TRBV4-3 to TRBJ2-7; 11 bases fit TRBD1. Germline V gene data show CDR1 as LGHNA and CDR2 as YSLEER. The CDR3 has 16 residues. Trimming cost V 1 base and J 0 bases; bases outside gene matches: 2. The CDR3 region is CASSQVGTGGSYEQYF. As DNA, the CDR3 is TGCGCCAGCAGCCAAGTCGGGACAGGGGGCTCCTACGAGCAGTACTTC.

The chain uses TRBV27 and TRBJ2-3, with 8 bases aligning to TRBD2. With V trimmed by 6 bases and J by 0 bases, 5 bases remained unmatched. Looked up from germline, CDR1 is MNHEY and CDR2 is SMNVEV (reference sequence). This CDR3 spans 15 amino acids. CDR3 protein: CASSLQRGSTDTQYF. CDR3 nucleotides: TGTGCCAGCAGCCTACAGCGGGGGAGCACAGATACGCAGTATTTT.

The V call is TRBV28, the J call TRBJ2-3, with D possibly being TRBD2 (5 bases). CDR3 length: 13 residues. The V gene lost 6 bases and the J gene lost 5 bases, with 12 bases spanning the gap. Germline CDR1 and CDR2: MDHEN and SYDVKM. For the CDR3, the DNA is TGTGCCAGCAGACAAACGGGGAAAGATACGCAGTATTTT. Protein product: CASRQTGKDTQYF.

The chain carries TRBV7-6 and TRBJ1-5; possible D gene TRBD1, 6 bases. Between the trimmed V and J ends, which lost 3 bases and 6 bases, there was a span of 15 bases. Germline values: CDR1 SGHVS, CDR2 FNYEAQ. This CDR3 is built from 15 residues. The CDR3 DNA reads TGTGCCAGCAGCTTCGAACAGGGTTTGGGTCAGCCCCAGCATTTT. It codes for CASSFEQGLGQPQHF.

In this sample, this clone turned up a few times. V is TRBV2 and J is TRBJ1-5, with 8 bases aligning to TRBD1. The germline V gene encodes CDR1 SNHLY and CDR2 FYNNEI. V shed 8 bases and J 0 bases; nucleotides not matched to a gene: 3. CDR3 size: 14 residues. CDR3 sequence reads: CASAGGYSNQPQHF. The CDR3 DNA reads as TGTGCCAGCGCAGGGGGCTATAGCAATCAGCCCCAGCATTTT.

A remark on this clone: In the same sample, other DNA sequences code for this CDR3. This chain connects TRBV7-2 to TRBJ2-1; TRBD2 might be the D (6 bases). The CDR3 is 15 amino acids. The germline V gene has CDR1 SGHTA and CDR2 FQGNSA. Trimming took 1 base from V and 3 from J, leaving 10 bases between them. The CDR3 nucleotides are TGTGCCAGCAGCTTAGGGGGAGGACTCTACAATGAGCAGTTCTTC. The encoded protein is CASSLGGGLYNEQFF.

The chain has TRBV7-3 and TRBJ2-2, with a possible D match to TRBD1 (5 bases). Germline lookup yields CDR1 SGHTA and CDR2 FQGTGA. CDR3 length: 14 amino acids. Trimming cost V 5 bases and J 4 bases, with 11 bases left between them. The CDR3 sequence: CASSRRGSTGELFF. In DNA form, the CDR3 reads TGTGCCAGCAGCCGAAGGGGATCCACCGGGGAGCTGTTTTTT.

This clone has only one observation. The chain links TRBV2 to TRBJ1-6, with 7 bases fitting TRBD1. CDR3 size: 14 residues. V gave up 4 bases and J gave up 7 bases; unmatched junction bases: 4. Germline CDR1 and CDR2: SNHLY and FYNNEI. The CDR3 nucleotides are TGTGCCAGCAGTGCGACAGGGAAGAATTCACCCCTCCACTTT. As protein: CASSATGKNSPLHF.

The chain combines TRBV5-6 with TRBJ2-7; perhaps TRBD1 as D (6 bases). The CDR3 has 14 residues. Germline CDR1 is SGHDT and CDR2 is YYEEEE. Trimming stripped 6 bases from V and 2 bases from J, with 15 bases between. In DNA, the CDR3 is TGTGCCAGCATGGGGGCAGGGAAAACCTACGAGCAGTACTTC. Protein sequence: CASMGAGKTYEQYF.

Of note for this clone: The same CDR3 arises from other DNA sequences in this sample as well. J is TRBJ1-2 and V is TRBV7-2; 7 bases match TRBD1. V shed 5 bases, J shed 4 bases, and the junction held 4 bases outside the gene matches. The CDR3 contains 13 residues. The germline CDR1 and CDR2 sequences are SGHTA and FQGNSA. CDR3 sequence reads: CASSLDRVYGYTF. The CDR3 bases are TGTGCCAGCAGCCTAGACAGGGTCTATGGCTACACCTTC.

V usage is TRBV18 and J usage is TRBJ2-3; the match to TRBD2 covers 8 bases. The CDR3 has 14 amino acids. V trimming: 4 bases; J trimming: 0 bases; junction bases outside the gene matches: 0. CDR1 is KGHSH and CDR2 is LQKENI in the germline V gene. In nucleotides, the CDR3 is TGTGCCAGCTCACGGACTAGCAGCACAGATACGCAGTATTTT. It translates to CASSRTSSTDTQYF. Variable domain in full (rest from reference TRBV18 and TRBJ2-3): NAGVMQNPRHLVRRRGQEARLRCSPMKGHSHVYWYRQLPEEGLKFMVYLQKENIIDESGMPKERFSAEFPKEGPSILRIQQVVRGDSAAYFCASSRTSSTDTQYFGPGTRLTVL.

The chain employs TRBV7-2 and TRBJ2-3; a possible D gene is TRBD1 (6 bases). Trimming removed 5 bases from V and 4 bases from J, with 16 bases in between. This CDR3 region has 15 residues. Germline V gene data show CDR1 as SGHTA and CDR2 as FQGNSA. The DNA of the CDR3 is TGTGCCAGCAGCCTCCTCCGACAGGCGTCAGATACGCAGTATTTT. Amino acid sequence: CASSLLRQASDTQYF.

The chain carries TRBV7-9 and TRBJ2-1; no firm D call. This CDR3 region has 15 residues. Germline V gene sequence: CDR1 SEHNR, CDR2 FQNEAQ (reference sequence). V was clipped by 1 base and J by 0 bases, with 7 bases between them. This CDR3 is CASSLGYSSYNEQFF. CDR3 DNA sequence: TGTGCCAGCAGCTTAGGTTATAGCTCCTACAATGAGCAGTTCTTC.

The CDR3 DNA reads as TGCGCCAGCAGCCAAAGTCTAGGCCAGATTTACGAGCAGTACTTC. Its protein is CASSQSLGQIYEQYF. The gene calls are TRBV4-1 and TRBJ2-7; D is unresolved. The V gene's germline CDR1 is MGHRA and CDR2 YSYEKL. The CDR3 loop spans 15 amino acids. Trimming removed 2 bases at V and 4 bases at J, with 15 bases between.

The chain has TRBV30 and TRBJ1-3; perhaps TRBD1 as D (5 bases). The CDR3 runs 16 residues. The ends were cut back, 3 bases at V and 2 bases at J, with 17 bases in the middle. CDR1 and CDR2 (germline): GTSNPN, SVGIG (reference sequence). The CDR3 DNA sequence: TGTGCCTGGAGCCTGGCGGGGGGGTTTACTGGAAACACCATATATTTT. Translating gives CAWSLAGGFTGNTIYF.

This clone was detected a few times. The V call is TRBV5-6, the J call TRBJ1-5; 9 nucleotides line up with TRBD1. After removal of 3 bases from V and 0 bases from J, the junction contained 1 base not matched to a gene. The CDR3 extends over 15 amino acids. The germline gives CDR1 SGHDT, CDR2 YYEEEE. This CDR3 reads CASSSTGGSNQPQHF. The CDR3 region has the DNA TGTGCCAGCAGCTCGACAGGGGGTAGCAATCAGCCCCAGCATTTT.

The CDR3: CATSDILNTGELFF. As DNA, the CDR3 is TGTGCCACCAGCGACATCTTGAACACCGGGGAGCTGTTTTTT. The chain combines TRBV24-1 with TRBJ2-2; D uncertain. This CDR3 region has 14 residues. Germline assignment: CDR1 KGHDR and CDR2 SFDVKD. With 7 bases removed from V and 1 base from J, the gap between germline ends came to 9 bases.

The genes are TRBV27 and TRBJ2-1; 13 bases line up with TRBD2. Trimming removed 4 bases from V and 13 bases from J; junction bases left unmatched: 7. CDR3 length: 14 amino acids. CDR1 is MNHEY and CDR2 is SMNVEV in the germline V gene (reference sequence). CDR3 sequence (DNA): TGTGCCAGCAGTTCCCCAGGACTAGCGGGAGTTCAGTTCTTC. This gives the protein CASSSPGLAGVQFF.